This T cell receptor beta chain is from a study of T cells in Graves' hyperthyroidism and ophthalmopathy. Amplified TCR beta CDR3 regions came from RNA transcripts. When the TCR CDR3 underwent first-round RT-PCR, the HTBI primer set was used. TCRdb redid the calling of the multiplex PCR reads with MiXCR, one entry per CDR3 protein. This sample has 700,000 or so distinct CDR3 sequences; about a sixth occur once, and the top ten carry around 8%. Germline V gene sequence: CDR1 PRHDT, CDR2 FYEKMQ (reference sequence). The CDR3 runs 20 residues. V lost 1 base and J lost 2, with 26 bases in between. Each 10 ml fresh peripheral blood draw supplied the PBMCs.

The chain has TRBV13 and TRBJ1-1; a weak D match, TRBD1 (5 bases). The source material was blood. The TCR sequence derives from a young man with Graves' hyperthyroidism. Here the CDR3 reads CASSLVSWAVRRGINTEAFF. CDR3 bases: TGTGCCAGCAGCTTAGTGTCTTGGGCGGTGAGGCGGGGGATTAACACTGAAGCTTTCTTT. Drawing the rest from reference TRBV13 and TRBJ1-1, the complete variable domain is AAGVIQSPRHLIKEKRETATLKCYPIPRHDTVYWYQQGPGQDPQFLISFYEKMQSDKGSIPDRFSAQQFSDYHSELNMSSLELGDSALYFCASSLVSWAVRRGINTEAFFGQGTRLTVV.